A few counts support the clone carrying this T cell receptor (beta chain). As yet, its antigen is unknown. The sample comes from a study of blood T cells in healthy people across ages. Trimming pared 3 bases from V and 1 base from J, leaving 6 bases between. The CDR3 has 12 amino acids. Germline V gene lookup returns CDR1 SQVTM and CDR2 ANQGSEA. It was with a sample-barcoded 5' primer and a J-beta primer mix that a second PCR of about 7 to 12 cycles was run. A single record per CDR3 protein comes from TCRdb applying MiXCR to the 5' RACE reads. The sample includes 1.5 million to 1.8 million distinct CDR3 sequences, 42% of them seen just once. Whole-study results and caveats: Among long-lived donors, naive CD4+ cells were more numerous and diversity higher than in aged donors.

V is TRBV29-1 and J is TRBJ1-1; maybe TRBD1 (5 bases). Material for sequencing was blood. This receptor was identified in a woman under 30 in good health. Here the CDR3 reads CSVEGPNTEAFF. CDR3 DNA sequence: TGCAGCGTTGAGGGGCCGAACACTGAAGCTTTCTTT.